This TCR beta chain came from a study of T cell repertoires in cytomegalovirus infection. In the study overall: Signatures in public TCR beta sequences pointed to both CMV infection and matching HLA type.

This clonotype turned up a few times. Its specificity is unknown. V shed 0 bases, J shed 3 bases, and the junction held 7 bases outside the gene matches. CDR3 length: 17 amino acids. Germline CDR1 and CDR2: MNHEY and SVGEGT. MiXCR, applied by TCRdb to the reads, yields one record per CDR3 protein. This sample yields some 280,000 distinct CDR3 sequences, of which roughly 13% are seen a single time; around 8.8% belongs to the top ten. The study, taken as a whole, reports: Summed public TCR beta family frequency identified CMV carriers bearing the relevant HLA. In two of eight donors, the top clonotype was HLA-C-restricted CMV-specific.

The clonotype comes from a human donor in good health (CMV status not recorded). Some clones in this sample may be carry-over from other donors' samples. Specimen: PBMCs. The genes are TRBV6-2 or TRBV6-3 and TRBJ2-2; TRBD2 matches at 7 bases. DNA for the CDR3: TGTGCCAGCAGTTACTCGATGCGGGGGATGGACACCGGGGAGCTGTTTTTT. It encodes CASSYSMRGMDTGELFF.